The clone carrying this T cell receptor beta chain was recorded once. Together with a sample-barcoded 5' primer, a J-beta primer mix was included in a second PCR lasting about 7 to 12 cycles. Using its own MiXCR run on the 5' RACE reads, TCRdb lists one record per CDR3 protein. The sample comprises hundreds of thousands of distinct CDR3 sequences, under 45% of which are singletons, and roughly a fifth rests with the top ten. The trim removed 4 bases at V and 5 bases at J, leaving 5 bases unmatched. There are 15 residues in the CDR3. The V gene's germline CDR1 is MGHRA and CDR2 YSYEKL. These data originate in a study of blood T cells in healthy people across ages. Every sample yielded at least 6 million isolated PBMCs. There were at least 5.5 micrograms of total RNA extracted from every sample.

The chain uses TRBV4-1 and TRBJ1-5, with 10 bases matching TRBD1. The TCR originated in a man in his sixties in good health. Sequenced input: blood. CDR3 sequence reads: CASSPPGTGDQPQHF. DNA for the CDR3: TGCGCCAGCAGCCCGCCCGGGACAGGGGATCAGCCCCAGCATTTT.